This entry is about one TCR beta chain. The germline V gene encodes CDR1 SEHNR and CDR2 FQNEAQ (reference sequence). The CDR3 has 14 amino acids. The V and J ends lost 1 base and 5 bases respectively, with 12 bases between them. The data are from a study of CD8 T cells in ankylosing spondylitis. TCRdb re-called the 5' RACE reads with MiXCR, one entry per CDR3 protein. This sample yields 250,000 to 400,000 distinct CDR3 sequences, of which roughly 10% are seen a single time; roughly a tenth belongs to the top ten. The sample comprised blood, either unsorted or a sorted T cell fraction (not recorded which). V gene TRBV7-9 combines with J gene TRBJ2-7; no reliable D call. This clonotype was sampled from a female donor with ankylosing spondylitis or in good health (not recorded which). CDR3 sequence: CASSLGGTPDEQYF. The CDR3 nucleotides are TGTGCCAGCAGCTTAGGGGGAACCCCGGACGAGCAGTACTTC.